The present T cell receptor (beta chain) was sequenced within a study of OX40 agonist ivuxolimab in advanced cancers. The CDR3 spans 13 residues. With V trimmed by 7 bases and J by 10 bases, 9 bases remained unmatched. CDR1 is MDHEN, CDR2 SYDVKM, per germline. Assay: immunoSEQ multiplex PCR; the TCRdb copy retains only in-frame clones and omits some. The sample has tens of thousands of clones, about 93% seen once. The sequenced sample was CD4+ or CD8+ T cells sorted from blood, obtained in a trial of the OX40 agonist ivuxolimab. The gene calls are TRBV28 and TRBJ2-2; 7 bases agree with TRBD2. The sequence came from an adult with an advanced solid tumor such as melanoma, head and neck, liver or kidney cancer. The CDR3 here is CASTQGRVKELFF. In DNA, the CDR3 is TGTGCCAGCACCCAAGGGAGGGTGAAGGAGCTGTTTTTT.